This TCR beta chain was obtained from a study of T cell repertoires in ileal Crohn's disease. Remarks on this clone: Its antigen is still unknown.

Eligibility required adulthood, ileal or ileocolonic Crohn's disease and indicated ileocolonic resection. The CDR3 is 14 amino acids. The V gene's germline CDR1 is MGHRA and CDR2 YSYEKL. The junction had 6 bases not matched to a gene; V was cut back by 0 bases and J by 8 bases. Overall study findings and caveats: Active smokers at surgery had more clonal expansions than non-smokers.

The assay was immunoSEQ multiplex PCR, and TCRdb's table has in-frame clones only and misses some. The table lists over 12,000 clones, nearly 85% of them singletons. The TCR originated in an adult with Crohn's disease. Sequenced: ileal tissue. V usage is TRBV4-1 and J usage is TRBJ1-2; TRBD1 agrees at 7 bases. CDR3 amino acids: CASSQDRGVRGYTF. In DNA form, the CDR3 reads TGCGCCAGCAGCCAAGACAGGGGGGTTCGGGGCTACACCTTC.